The 5 T cell receptor beta chains given below trace back to one sample, sequenced in a study of identical twins. TCRdb called the 5' RACE reads again in MiXCR, with one record for every CDR3 protein. The table lists approximately 260,000 distinct CDR3 sequences, over 12% of them singletons, with around 9% in the top ten. Sequencing used memory (CD45RO+) T cells sorted from blood. These receptors were taken from a woman in her late teens or twenties in good health.

This clonotype was detected many times. V gene TRBV6-5 combines with J gene TRBJ1-1; D gene unclear. The germline V gene has CDR1 MNHEY and CDR2 SVGAGI. The CDR3 is 14 amino acids. V lost 0 bases, J lost 0 bases, and 5 bases lay in between. The CDR3 loop reads CASSYSRLNTEAFF. In nucleotides, the CDR3 is TGTGCCAGCAGTTACTCGAGACTGAACACTGAAGCTTTCTTT.

This clonotype was found many times. The chain combines TRBV18 with TRBJ1-1; D is undetermined. The length of the CDR3 is 14 residues. V was cut by 1 base and J by 1 base, with 7 bases left in between. From germline, CDR1 is KGHSH and CDR2 LQKENI. Written as DNA, the CDR3 is TGTGCCAGCTCACCACGGGGTACGAACACTGAAGCTTTCTTT. Translated, it gives CASSPRGTNTEAFF.

V gene TRBV3-1 combines with J gene TRBJ2-7, with D perhaps assigned TRBD1 or TRBD2 (5 bases each). Germline values: CDR1 LGHDT, CDR2 YNNKEL (reference sequence). Between the trimmed V and J ends, which lost 2 bases and 0 bases, there was a span of 11 bases. There are 15 residues in the CDR3. The CDR3 sequence: CASSQRGAPSYEQYF. The CDR3 DNA follows: TGTGCCAGCAGCCAACGGGGCGCCCCCTCCTACGAGCAGTACTTC.

This clonotype was counted only a few times. This sequence joins TRBV6-2 or TRBV6-3 and TRBJ2-4; perhaps TRBD1 as D (6 bases). This CDR3 contains 13 residues. Germline values: CDR1 MNHEY, CDR2 SVGEGT. Trimming took off 4 bases at V and 7 bases at J, with 11 bases between the two ends. The CDR3 loop is CASSFWQGNIQYF. In DNA, the CDR3 is TGTGCCAGCAGTTTTTGGCAGGGGAACATTCAGTACTTC.

Here the CDR3 reads CASSLAEEDTQYF. The CDR3 nucleotides read TGTGCCAGCAGTTTAGCGGAGGAGGATACGCAGTATTTT. The chain carries TRBV12-3 or TRBV12-4 and TRBJ2-3; tentative D call: TRBD2 (5 bases). The length of the CDR3 is 13 residues. Trimming shortened V by 0 bases and J by 6 bases, and 7 bases separated the two germline ends.